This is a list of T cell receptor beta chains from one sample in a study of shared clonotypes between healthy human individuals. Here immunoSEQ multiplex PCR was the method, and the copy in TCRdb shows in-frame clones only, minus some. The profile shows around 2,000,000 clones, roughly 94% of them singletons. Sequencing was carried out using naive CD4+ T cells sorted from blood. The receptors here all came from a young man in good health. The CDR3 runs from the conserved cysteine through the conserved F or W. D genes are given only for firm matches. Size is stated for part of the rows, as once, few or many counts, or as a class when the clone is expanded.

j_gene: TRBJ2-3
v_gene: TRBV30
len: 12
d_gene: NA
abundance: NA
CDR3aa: CAWTGSSDTQYF
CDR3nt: TGTGCCTGGACTGGTTCATCAGATACGCAGTATTTT

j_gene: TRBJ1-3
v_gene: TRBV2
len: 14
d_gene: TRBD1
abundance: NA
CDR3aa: CASSSTGGGNTIYF
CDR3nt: TGTGCCAGCAGTTCTACAGGGGGCGGAAACACCATATATTTT

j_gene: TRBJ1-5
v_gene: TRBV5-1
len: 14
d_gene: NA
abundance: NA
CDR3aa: CASREGESNQPQHF
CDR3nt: TGCGCCAGCAGGGAGGGGGAGAGCAATCAGCCCCAGCATTTT

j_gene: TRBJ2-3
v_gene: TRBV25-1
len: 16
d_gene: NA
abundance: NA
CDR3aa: CASSASGTTSTDTQYF
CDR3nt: TGTGCCAGCAGTGCCTCCGGGACAACTAGCACAGATACGCAGTATTTT

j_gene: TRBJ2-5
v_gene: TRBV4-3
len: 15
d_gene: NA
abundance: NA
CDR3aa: CASSQGTALQETQYF
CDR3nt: TGCGCCAGCAGCCAAGGGACAGCGCTACAAGAGACCCAGTACTTC

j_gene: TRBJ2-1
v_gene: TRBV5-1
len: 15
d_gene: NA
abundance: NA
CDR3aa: CASSLGGSAYNEQFF
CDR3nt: TGCGCCAGCAGCTTGGGAGGGAGTGCCTACAATGAGCAGTTCTTC

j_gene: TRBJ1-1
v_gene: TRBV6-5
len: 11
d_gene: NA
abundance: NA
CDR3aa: CASRRQSEAFF
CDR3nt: TGTGCCAGCAGGAGACAAAGTGAAGCTTTCTTT

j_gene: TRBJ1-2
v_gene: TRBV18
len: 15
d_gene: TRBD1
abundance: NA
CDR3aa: CASSPAGQSNYGYTF
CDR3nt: TGTGCCAGCTCACCAGCGGGACAGTCTAACTATGGCTACACCTTC

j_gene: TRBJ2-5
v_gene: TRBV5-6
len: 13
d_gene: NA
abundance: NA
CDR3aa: CASSFTGGETQYF
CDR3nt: TGTGCCAGCAGCTTCACAGGAGGAGAGACCCAGTACTTC

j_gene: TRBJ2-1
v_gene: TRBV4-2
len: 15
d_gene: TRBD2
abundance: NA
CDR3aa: CASSQEDSGHNEQFF
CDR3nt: TGTGCCAGCAGCCAAGAGGATAGCGGGCACAATGAGCAGTTCTTC

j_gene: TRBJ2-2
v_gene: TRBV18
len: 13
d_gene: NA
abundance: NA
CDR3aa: CASSPNGGGELFF
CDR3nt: TGTGCCAGCTCACCAAACGGTGGCGGGGAGCTGTTTTTT

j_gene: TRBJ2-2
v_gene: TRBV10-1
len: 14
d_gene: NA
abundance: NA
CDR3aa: CASSRGPNTGELFF
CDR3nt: TGCGCCAGCAGTAGGGGACCGAACACCGGGGAGCTGTTTTTT

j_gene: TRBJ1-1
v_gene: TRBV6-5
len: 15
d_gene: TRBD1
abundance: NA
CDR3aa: CASSRPGQGMAEAFF
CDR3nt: TGTGCCAGCAGTCGGCCGGGACAGGGTATGGCTGAAGCTTTCTTT

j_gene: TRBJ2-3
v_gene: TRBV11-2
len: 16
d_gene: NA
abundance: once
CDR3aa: CASSPTFSPRTDTQYF
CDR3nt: TGTGCCAGCAGCCCTACATTTTCCCCTAGGACAGATACGCAGTATTTT

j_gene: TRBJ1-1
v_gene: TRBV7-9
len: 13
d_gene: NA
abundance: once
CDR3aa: CASSQSKGAEAFF
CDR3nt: TGTGCCAGCAGCCAGAGCAAGGGGGCTGAAGCTTTCTTT

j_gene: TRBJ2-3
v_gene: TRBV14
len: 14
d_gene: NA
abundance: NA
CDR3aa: CASSLNGREHTQYF
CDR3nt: TGTGCCAGCAGCCTCAATGGGCGGGAACATACGCAGTATTTT

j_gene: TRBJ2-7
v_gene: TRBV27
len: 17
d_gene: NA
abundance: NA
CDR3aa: CASSLGRFPGFTNEQYF
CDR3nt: TGTGCCAGCAGTTTGGGCAGATTTCCAGGGTTCACCAACGAGCAGTACTTC

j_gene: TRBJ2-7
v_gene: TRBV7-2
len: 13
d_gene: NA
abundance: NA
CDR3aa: CASSSYNSYEQYF
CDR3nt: TGTGCCAGCAGCTCTTACAACTCCTACGAGCAGTACTTC

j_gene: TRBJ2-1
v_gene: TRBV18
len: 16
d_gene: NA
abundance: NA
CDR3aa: CASSPPGLTTYNEQFF
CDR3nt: TGTGCCAGCTCACCACCAGGCCTAACCACCTACAATGAGCAGTTCTTC

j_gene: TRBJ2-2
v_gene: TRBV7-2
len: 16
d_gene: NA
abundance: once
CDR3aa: CASSLVAVGGSGELFF
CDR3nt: TGTGCCAGCAGCTTAGTAGCGGTAGGGGGCTCCGGGGAGCTGTTTTTT

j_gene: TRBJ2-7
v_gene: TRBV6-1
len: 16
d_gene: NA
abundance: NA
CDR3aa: CASSESPGLSAYEQYF
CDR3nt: TGTGCCAGCAGTGAATCACCGGGACTCTCCGCCTACGAGCAGTACTTC

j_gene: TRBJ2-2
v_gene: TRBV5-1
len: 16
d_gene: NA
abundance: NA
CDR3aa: CASSLGTLANTGELFF
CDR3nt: TGCGCCAGCAGCTTGGGAACCCTCGCGAACACCGGGGAGCTGTTTTTT

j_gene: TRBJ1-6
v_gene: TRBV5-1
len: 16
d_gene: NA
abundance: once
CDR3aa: CASSIETSSYNSPLHF
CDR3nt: TGCGCCAGCAGCATAGAGACGAGCTCCTATAATTCACCCCTCCACTTT

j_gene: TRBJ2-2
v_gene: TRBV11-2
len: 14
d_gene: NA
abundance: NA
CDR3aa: CASSLGLNTGELFF
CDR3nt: TGTGCCAGCAGCTTAGGTCTGAACACCGGGGAGCTGTTTTTT

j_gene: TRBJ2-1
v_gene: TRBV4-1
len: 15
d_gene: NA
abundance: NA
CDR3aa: CASSQDGYFYNEQFF
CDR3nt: TGCGCCAGCAGCCAAGATGGCTACTTCTACAATGAGCAGTTCTTC

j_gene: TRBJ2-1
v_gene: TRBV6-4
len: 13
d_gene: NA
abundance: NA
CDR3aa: CASSSLQGNEQFF
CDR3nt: TGTGCCAGCAGTTCTCTACAGGGTAATGAGCAGTTCTTC

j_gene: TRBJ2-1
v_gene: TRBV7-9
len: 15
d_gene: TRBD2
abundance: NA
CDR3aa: CASRAGLAQNNEQFF
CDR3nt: TGTGCCAGCAGGGCGGGACTAGCACAAAACAATGAGCAGTTCTTC

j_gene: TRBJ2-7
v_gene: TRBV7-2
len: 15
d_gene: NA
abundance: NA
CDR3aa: CASSLVSGALGEQYF
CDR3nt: TGTGCCAGCAGCTTAGTAAGCGGAGCCCTAGGCGAGCAGTACTTC

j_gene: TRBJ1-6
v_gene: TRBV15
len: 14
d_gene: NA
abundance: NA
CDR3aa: CATSRDLRDSPLHF
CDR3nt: TGTGCCACCAGCAGAGATTTAAGGGATTCACCCCTCCACTTT

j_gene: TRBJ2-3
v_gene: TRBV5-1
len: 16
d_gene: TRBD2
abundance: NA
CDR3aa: CASSSLSSGKSNTQYF
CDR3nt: TGCGCCAGCAGCTCTCTTAGTAGCGGGAAGTCGAATACGCAGTATTTT

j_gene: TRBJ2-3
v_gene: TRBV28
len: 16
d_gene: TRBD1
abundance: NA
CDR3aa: CASSTPGDRGADTQYF
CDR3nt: TGTGCCAGCAGCACCCCCGGGGACAGGGGCGCAGATACGCAGTATTTT

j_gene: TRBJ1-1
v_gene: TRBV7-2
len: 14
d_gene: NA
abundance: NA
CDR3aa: CASSSHHFFTEAFF
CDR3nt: TGTGCCAGCAGCTCACACCACTTCTTCACTGAAGCTTTCTTT

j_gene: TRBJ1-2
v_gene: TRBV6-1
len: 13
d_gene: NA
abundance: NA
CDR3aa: CASSESVLGGYTF
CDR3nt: TGTGCCAGCAGTGAATCAGTCCTGGGTGGCTACACCTTC

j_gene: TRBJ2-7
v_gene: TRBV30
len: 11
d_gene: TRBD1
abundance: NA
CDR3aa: CAYTDRRLQYF
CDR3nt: TGTGCCTATACGGACAGGCGTTTACAGTACTTC

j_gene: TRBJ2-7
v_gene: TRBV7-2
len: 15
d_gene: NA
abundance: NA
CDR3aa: CASSLTTGTTYEQYF
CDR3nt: TGTGCCAGCAGTTTAACAACCGGGACCACTTACGAGCAGTACTTC

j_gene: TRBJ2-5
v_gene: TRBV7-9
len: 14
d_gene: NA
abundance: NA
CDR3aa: CASSRGDLQETQYF
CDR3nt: TGTGCCAGCAGCCGAGGGGACCTACAAGAGACCCAGTACTTC

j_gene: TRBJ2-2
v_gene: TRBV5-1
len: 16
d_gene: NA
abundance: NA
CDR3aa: CASSLSSGSHTGELFF
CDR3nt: TGCGCCAGCAGCTTGTCGAGCGGTTCTCACACCGGGGAGCTGTTTTTT

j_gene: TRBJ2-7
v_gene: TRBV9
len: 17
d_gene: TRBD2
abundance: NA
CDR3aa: CASSAGLAGSFSYEQYF
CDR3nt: TGTGCCAGCAGCGCCGGACTAGCGGGGTCGTTCTCCTACGAGCAGTACTTC

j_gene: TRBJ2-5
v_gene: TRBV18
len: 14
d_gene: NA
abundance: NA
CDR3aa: CASSPDSLWETQYF
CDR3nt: TGTGCCAGCTCACCGGACAGCCTCTGGGAGACCCAGTACTTC

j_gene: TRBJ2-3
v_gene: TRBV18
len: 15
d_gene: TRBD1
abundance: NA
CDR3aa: CASSPGTGGTDTQYF
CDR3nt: TGTGCCAGCTCACCAGGGACAGGGGGTACAGATACGCAGTATTTT

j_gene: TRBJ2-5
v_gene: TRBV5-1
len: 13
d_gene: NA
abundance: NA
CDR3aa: CASSLAMRETQYF
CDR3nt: TGCGCCAGCAGCTTAGCAATGAGGGAGACCCAGTACTTC

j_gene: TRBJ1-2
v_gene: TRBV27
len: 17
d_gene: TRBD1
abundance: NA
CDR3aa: CASSLRTGGPANYGYTF
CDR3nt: TGTGCCAGCAGTTTACGGACAGGGGGACCAGCTAACTATGGCTACACCTTC

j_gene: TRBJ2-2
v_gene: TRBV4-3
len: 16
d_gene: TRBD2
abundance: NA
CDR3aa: CASSQSSGLATGELFF
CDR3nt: TGCGCCAGCAGCCAGTCTAGCGGACTAGCAACCGGGGAGCTGTTTTTT

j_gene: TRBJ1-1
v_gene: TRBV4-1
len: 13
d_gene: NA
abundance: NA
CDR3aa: CASSRPEDTEAFF
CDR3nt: TGCGCCAGCAGCCGGCCGGAAGATACTGAAGCTTTCTTT

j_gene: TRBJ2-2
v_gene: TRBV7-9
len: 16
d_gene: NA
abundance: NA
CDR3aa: CASSPGAKDFSGELFF
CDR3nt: TGTGCCAGCAGCCCCGGGGCAAAAGATTTCTCCGGGGAGCTGTTTTTT

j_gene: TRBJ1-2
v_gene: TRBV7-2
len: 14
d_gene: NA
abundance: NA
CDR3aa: CASSLPGISYGYTF
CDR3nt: TGTGCCAGCAGCTTACCCGGGATCTCTTATGGCTACACCTTC

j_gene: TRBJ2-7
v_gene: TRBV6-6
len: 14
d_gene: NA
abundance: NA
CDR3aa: CASTEHGRNTEQYF
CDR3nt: TGTGCCAGTACTGAGCATGGTAGGAATACCGAGCAGTACTTC

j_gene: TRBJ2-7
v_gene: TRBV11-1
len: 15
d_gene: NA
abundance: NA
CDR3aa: CASSLAEVSSYEQYF
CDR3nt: TGTGCCAGCAGCTTAGCAGAGGTCAGTTCCTACGAGCAGTACTTC

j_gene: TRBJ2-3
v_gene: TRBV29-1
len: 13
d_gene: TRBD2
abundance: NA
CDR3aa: CSVGTSGGDTQYF
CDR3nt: TGCAGCGTGGGGACTAGCGGAGGGGATACGCAGTATTTT

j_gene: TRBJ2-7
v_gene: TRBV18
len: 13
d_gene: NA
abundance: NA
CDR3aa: CASSPTPMGEQYF
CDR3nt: TGTGCCAGCTCACCAACTCCTATGGGCGAGCAGTACTTC

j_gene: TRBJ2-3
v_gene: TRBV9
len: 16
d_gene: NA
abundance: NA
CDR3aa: CASSVTGPLGTDTQYF
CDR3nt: TGTGCCAGCAGCGTAACCGGACCTCTCGGCACAGATACGCAGTATTTT

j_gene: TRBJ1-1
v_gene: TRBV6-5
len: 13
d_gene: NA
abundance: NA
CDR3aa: CASTKHGYTEAFF
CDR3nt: TGTGCCAGCACCAAACACGGATACACTGAAGCTTTCTTT

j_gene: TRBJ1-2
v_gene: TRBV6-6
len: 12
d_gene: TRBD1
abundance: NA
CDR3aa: CASSNRDRAPLF
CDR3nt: TGTGCCAGCAGTAACCGGGACAGGGCCCCTCTGTTC